The next 24 T cell receptor beta chains were all read from a single sample in a study of blood T cell repertoires in COVID-19. Assay: immunoSEQ multiplex PCR; the TCRdb copy retains only in-frame clones and omits some. This sample yields roughly 59,000 clones, of which less than 80% are seen a single time; about 8.9% belongs to the top ten. The sequencing input was peripheral blood. These receptors all stem from a human donor in a cohort sampled during active COVID-19.

The V gene is TRBV5-1, the J gene TRBJ1-3; D is unclear. CDR1 SGHRS and CDR2 YFSETQ come from the germline V gene. This CDR3 is built from 13 residues. V dropped 3 bases and J dropped 4 bases, with 8 bases sitting between them. The CDR3 here is CASSSTTGNTIYF. In DNA, the CDR3 is TGCGCCAGCAGCTCCACAACAGGAAACACCATATATTTT.

The chain has TRBV11-3 and TRBJ2-4; no definite D call. The germline V gene encodes CDR1 SGHNT and CDR2 YENEEA. The germline V and J ends were trimmed by 4 bases and 5 bases, with 9 bases remaining between them. The CDR3 spans 13 residues. Written as DNA, the CDR3 is TGTGCCAGCAGCTCCACACCCCAAAACATTCAGTACTTC. Its translation: CASSSTPQNIQYF.

The V and J genes are TRBV5-1 and TRBJ1-4; D is undetermined. The CDR3 covers 14 residues. V dropped 4 bases and J dropped 6 bases, with 13 bases sitting between them. The germline CDR1 and CDR2 sequences are SGHRS and YFSETQ. The chain's CDR3 is CASSPRTLDEKLFF. The CDR3 DNA reads TGCGCCAGCAGCCCGCGCACGTTGGATGAAAAACTGTTTTTT. Full variable domain (outside the CDR3, taken from reference TRBV5-1 and TRBJ1-4): KAGVTQTPRYLIKTRGQQVTLSCSPISGHRSVSWYQQTPGQGLQFLFEYFSETQRNKGNFPGRFSGRQFSNSRSEMNVSTLELGDSALYLCASSPRTLDEKLFFGSGTQLSVL.

The rearrangement uses TRBV28 and TRBJ2-6; D not resolved. The V gene lost 3 bases and the J gene lost 1 base, with 7 bases spanning the gap. The CDR3 extends over 15 amino acids. Germline V lookup: CDR1 MDHEN, CDR2 SYDVKM. CDR3 nucleotide sequence: TGTGCCAGCAGTTTGAGGCTATCTGGGGCCAACGTCCTGACTTTC. Translated: CASSLRLSGANVLTF. The full variable domain, with the rest looked up from reference TRBV28 and TRBJ2-6, is DVKVTQSSRYLVKRTGEKVFLECVQDMDHENMFWYRQDPGLGLRLIYFSYDVKMKEKGDIPEGYSVSREKKERFSLILESASTNQTSMYLCASSLRLSGANVLTFGAGSRLTVL.

This chain uses TRBV7-2 with TRBJ2-1; D possibly corresponds to TRBD1 (6 bases). The length of the CDR3 is 15 residues. The V and J ends lost 5 bases and 0 bases respectively, with 11 bases between them. CDR1 and CDR2 from the germline V gene are SGHTA and FQGNSA. CDR3 residues: CASSLGGGSYNEQFF. In DNA, the CDR3 is TGTGCCAGCAGCCTTGGGGGCGGCTCCTACAATGAGCAGTTCTTC.

J is TRBJ1-3 and V is TRBV29-1; TRBD1 agrees at 8 bases. V was clipped by 5 bases and J by 4 bases; unmatched bases: 1. Germline CDR1 and CDR2: SQVTM and ANQGSEA. CDR3 length: 12 residues. The CDR3 sequence: CSVRQGGNTIYF. The CDR3 DNA reads as TGCAGCGTTAGACAGGGGGGAAACACCATATATTTT.

In this sample, this clone turned up a few times. This chain's CDR3 is CASPSAQGTSGNTIYF. CDR3 sequence (DNA): TGTGCCAGCCCTTCGGCACAGGGAACCTCTGGAAACACCATATATTTT. The genes are TRBV18 and TRBJ1-3; D is possibly TRBD1 (6 bases). Germline CDR1 and CDR2: KGHSH and LQKENI. Between the trimmed V and J ends, which lost 8 bases and 0 bases, there was a span of 17 bases. The CDR3 length is 16 residues.

This clone was counted only a few times. This chain connects TRBV2 to TRBJ1-4; D unresolved. Trimming took off 10 bases at V and 7 bases at J, with 19 bases between the two ends. The CDR3 totals 14 residues. The germline V gene encodes CDR1 SNHLY and CDR2 FYNNEI. The CDR3 is CATKPTQQSEKLFF. CDR3 DNA: TGTGCCACCAAACCCACCCAACAGTCTGAAAAACTGTTTTTT.

The V and J genes are TRBV7-8 and TRBJ2-1; the match to TRBD2 covers 9 bases. There are 14 residues in the CDR3. Looked up from germline, CDR1 is SGHVS and CDR2 is FQNEAQ. V lost 3 bases, J lost 5 bases, and 2 bases stayed unmatched. The CDR3 DNA reads TGTGCCAGCAGCTTGGCGGGGGGGGACAATGAGCAGTTCTTC. Translated, it gives CASSLAGGDNEQFF.

For this clone: The germline gene is not matched at one end of the junction; a read error may be the cause. The J gene is TRBJ2-5, the V gene TRBV5-1; D ambiguous. The CDR3 runs to 15 residues. Germline values: CDR1 SGHRS, CDR2 YFSETQ. The CDR3 DNA reads TGCGCCAGCAGCCCGCCTTCTTTGGCTCAAGAGACCCAGGACTTC. This translates into CASSPPSLAQETQDF.

The chain employs TRBV7-2 and TRBJ2-5; the D gene is possibly TRBD1 (5 bases). CDR1 SGHTA and CDR2 FQGNSA come from the germline V gene. V was clipped by 1 base and J by 3 bases, with 6 bases between them. This CDR3 comprises 13 residues. The CDR3 protein is CASSLGGKETQYF. CDR3 DNA sequence: TGTGCCAGCAGCTTAGGGGGCAAAGAGACCCAGTACTTC.

This chain joins TRBV28 and TRBJ2-3; 9 bases agree with TRBD1. Trimming removed 6 bases from V and 10 bases from J; junction bases left unmatched: 17. The CDR3 runs 16 residues. The germline V gene has CDR1 MDHEN and CDR2 SYDVKM. CDR3 DNA sequence: TGTGCCAGCAGCTCGCTGGGGACAGGGCCATCATGGGCGCAGTATTTT. Translating it yields CASSSLGTGPSWAQYF.

The chain couples TRBV27 to TRBJ2-1, with 10 nucleotides matching TRBD2. After removal of 2 bases from V and 4 bases from J, the junction contained 11 bases not matched to a gene. This CDR3 has 18 residues. Germline assignment: CDR1 MNHEY and CDR2 SMNVEV (reference sequence). In DNA form, the CDR3 reads TGTGCCAGCAGTTTAAGTAGCTGGGCTAGCGGGGGATACAATGAGCAGTTCTTC. Its protein product is CASSLSSWASGGYNEQFF.

The chain combines TRBV20-1 with TRBJ2-7; 8 positions agree with TRBD2. The germline CDR1 and CDR2 sequences are DFQATT and SNEGSKA (reference sequence). CDR3 length equals 16 residues. V shed 3 bases and J 0 bases; nucleotides not matched to a gene: 10. The CDR3 loop reads CSASGLAGRYSYEQYF. For the CDR3, the DNA is TGCAGTGCTAGTGGGCTAGCGGGCCGCTACTCCTACGAGCAGTACTTC.

The chain is built from TRBV21-1 and TRBJ2-1; TRBD1 is the table's D call and was not checked against the DNA. TRBV21-1 is listed as a pseudogene. The CDR3 contains 15 residues. DNA of the CDR3: TGTGCCAGCAGCCACGGACAGGGCCGGAGGAATGAGCAGTTCTTC. Translated, it gives CASSHGQGRRNEQFF.

V gene TRBV28 combines with J gene TRBJ2-1; 9 bases agree with TRBD1. Germline CDR1 is MDHEN and CDR2 is SYDVKM. The CDR3 is 12 residues long. Trimming cost V 6 bases and J 13 bases; bases outside gene matches: 7. DNA for the CDR3: TGTGCCAGCAGGGAACAGGGGGCCTTCCAGTTCTTC. It yields the protein CASREQGAFQFF.

The V gene is TRBV9, the J gene TRBJ2-3; a possible D gene is TRBD2 (7 bases). Germline CDR1 SGDLS, CDR2 YYNGEE. V shed 0 bases and J shed 5 bases, with 13 bases lying between them. This CDR3 has 15 amino acids. The CDR3 here is CASSVENRGGDTQYF. CDR3 sequence (DNA): TGTGCCAGCAGCGTAGAGAATAGGGGGGGAGATACGCAGTATTTT. The entire variable domain, with the rest obtained from reference TRBV9 and TRBJ2-3, is as follows: DSGVTQTPKHLITATGQRVTLRCSPRSGDLSVYWYQQSLDQGLQFLIQYYNGEERAKGNILERFSAQQFPDLHSELNLSSLELGDSALYFCASSVENRGGDTQYFGPGTRLTVL.

The chain uses TRBV11-2 and TRBJ2-7, with D possibly TRBD2 on 6 matching bases. Trimming cost V 2 bases and J 3 bases, with 14 bases left between them. Germline-derived CDR1 and CDR2 are SGHAT and FQNNGV. The length of the CDR3 is 15 residues. CDR3 loop: CASSLIRGSIYEQYF. The CDR3 DNA is TGTGCCAGCAGCTTAATCCGGGGGTCGATCTACGAGCAGTACTTC.

In its sample, this clone is medium-sized (0.01 to 0.1%). The chain employs TRBV6-6 and TRBJ1-5; 7 nucleotides match TRBD1. Per germline, CDR1 MNHNY and CDR2 SVGAGI (reference sequence). The trim removed 6 bases at V and 11 bases at J, leaving 16 bases unmatched. This CDR3 is built from 15 residues. The CDR3 DNA follows: TGTGCCAGCAGCACCGACAGGGACCCCATACGGTCCCAGCATTTT. Translating gives CASSTDRDPIRSQHF.

This chain joins TRBV5-3 and TRBJ2-7; D unresolved. TRBV5-3 is identified as an open reading frame with a role that is uncertain. The CDR3 runs 13 residues. Trimming left V 0 bases short and J 3 bases short, with 7 bases between. The CDR3 region has the DNA TGTGCCAGAAGCTTGGAGGCAGGCTACGAGCAGTACTTC. Protein: CARSLEAGYEQYF.

The chain uses TRBV3-1 (or the pseudogene TRBV3-2) and TRBJ1-2, with TRBD1 as a possible D gene (6 bases). This CDR3 spans 15 amino acids. The germline V gene encodes CDR1 LGHDT and CDR2 YNNKEL (reference sequence). V was clipped by 2 bases and J by 4 bases, with 14 bases between them. CDR3 loop: CASSQTDSYTYGYTF. DNA for the CDR3: TGTGCCAGCAGCCAAACGGACAGTTACACCTATGGCTACACCTTC.

This CDR3 reads CAAGAGGYEQYF. CDR3 DNA sequence: TGTGCCGCCGGGGCGGGAGGCTACGAGCAGTACTTC. The V gene is TRBV10-3, the J gene TRBJ2-7; TRBD2 agrees at 8 bases. Germline values: CDR1 ENHRY, CDR2 SYGVKD. V trimming: 11 bases; J trimming: 3 bases; junction bases outside the gene matches: 6. The CDR3 is made up of 12 amino acids.

This sequence joins TRBV4-2 and TRBJ1-2; weak D call: TRBD1 (5 bases). V dropped 0 bases and J dropped 2 bases, with 10 bases sitting between them. CDR1 and CDR2 (germline): LGHNA, YNFKEQ. The CDR3 has 15 amino acids. This chain's CDR3 is CASSQELGQNYGYTF. The CDR3 DNA reads as TGTGCCAGCAGCCAAGAATTGGGGCAGAACTATGGCTACACCTTC.

The chain has TRBV21-1 and TRBJ2-5; no check of the table's D call, TRBD1, against the DNA was made. TRBV21-1 is marked as a pseudogene. The CDR3 consists of 17 residues. The CDR3 here is CASSPPRGVRGQETQYF. The CDR3, as DNA: TGTGCCAGCAGCCCCCCCAGGGGGGTCAGAGGGCAAGAGACCCAGTACTTC.